This section outlines one T cell receptor (beta chain) sequence together with its context. At one end the junction does not follow the germline gene, possibly because of a read error. This CDR3 has 15 residues. CDR1 is DFQATT and CDR2 is SNEGSKA in the germline V gene (reference sequence). RNA was extracted from bulk tissue without any cell sorting. The library came from three nested PCR rounds adapted from ARM-PCR protocols. TCRdb analysed the multiplex PCR reads with MiXCR anew, one entry per CDR3 protein. The repertoire consists of more than 75,000 distinct CDR3 sequences, with around 75% occurring once and the leading ten covering 10% to 15%. The data were taken from a study of tumor and adjacent non-tumor tissue in lung cancer.

The sample comprised lung tumor tissue. The origin of this receptor is a woman aged 50 to 65 with non-small cell lung cancer. V gene TRBV20-1 combines with J gene TRBJ1-2; 8 bases match TRBD1. The CDR3 loop reads CSAIPRQGFYYVYTF. The CDR3 region has the DNA TGCAGTGCTATACCGCGACAGGGGTTTTATTATGTCTACACCTTC.